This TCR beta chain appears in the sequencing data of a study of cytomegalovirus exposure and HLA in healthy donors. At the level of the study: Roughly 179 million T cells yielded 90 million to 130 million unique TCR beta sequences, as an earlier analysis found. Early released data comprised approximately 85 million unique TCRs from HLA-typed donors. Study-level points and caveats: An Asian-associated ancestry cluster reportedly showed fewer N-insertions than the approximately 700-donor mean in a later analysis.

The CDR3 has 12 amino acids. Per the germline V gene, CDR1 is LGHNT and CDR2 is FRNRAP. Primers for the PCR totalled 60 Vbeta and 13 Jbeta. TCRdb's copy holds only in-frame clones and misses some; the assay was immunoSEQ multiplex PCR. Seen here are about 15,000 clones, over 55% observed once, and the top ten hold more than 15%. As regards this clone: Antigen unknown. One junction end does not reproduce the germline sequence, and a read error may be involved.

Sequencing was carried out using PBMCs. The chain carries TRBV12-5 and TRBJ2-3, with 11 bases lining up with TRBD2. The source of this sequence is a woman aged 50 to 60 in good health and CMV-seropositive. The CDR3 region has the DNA TGTGCTAGTGGTTATGGACTAGCGGGTCATATTTTT. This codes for CASGYGLAGHIF.